One sample yielded the 26 T cell receptor beta chains listed below, sequenced in a study of OX40 agonist ivuxolimab in advanced cancers. Clones were read by immunoSEQ multiplex PCR, and TCRdb kept only the in-frame ones, dropping some. The data contain about 58,000 clones, 75% to 85% of them singletons. This specimen consisted of CD4+ or CD8+ T cells sorted from blood, obtained in a trial of the OX40 agonist ivuxolimab. Receptors originate from an adult with an advanced solid tumor such as melanoma, head and neck, liver or kidney cancer.

The V and J genes are TRBV21-1 and TRBJ2-1; the table's D call, TRBD1, has no DNA check behind it. TRBV21-1 is a pseudogene. CDR3 length: 22 amino acids. CDR3 nucleotide sequence: TGTGCCAGCAACGGCACGGGCAAGCGGCTGTCTCGTGAGGGACAGAAATACAATGAGCAGTTCTTC. It codes for CASNGTGKRLSREGQKYNEQFF.

This clone appeared once. The V call is TRBV6-5, the J call TRBJ2-2, with 7 positions matching TRBD1. The V gene end was trimmed by 9 bases and the J gene end by 6 bases; junction bases not matched to a gene: 13. From germline, CDR1 is MNHEY and CDR2 SVGAGI. The CDR3 spans 15 residues. The CDR3 DNA sequence: TGTGCCAGTAACGACAGGGTTGGGGCCGCCGGGGAGCTGTTTTTT. This encodes CASNDRVGAAGELFF.

The CDR3 spells CASSQDQTGRSYEQYF. The CDR3 DNA reads TGCGCCAGCAGCCAAGATCAGACAGGCAGATCCTACGAGCAGTACTTC. The gene calls are TRBV4-1 and TRBJ2-7, with a possible D match to TRBD1 (6 bases). Germline V lookup: CDR1 MGHRA, CDR2 YSYEKL. Between the trimmed V and J ends, which lost 0 bases and 1 base, there was a span of 13 bases. This CDR3 has 16 residues.

The CDR3 DNA is TGTGCCAGCAGCTGGGGGAATGAGCAGTTCTTC. Translated, it gives CASSWGNEQFF. The chain joins TRBV7-9 to TRBJ2-1; the D call may be TRBD1 or TRBD2 (5 bases each). The germline V gene has CDR1 SEHNR and CDR2 FQNEAQ (reference sequence). Between the trimmed V and J ends, which lost 4 bases and 7 bases, there was a span of 5 bases. CDR3 length: 11 amino acids.

The gene calls are TRBV29-1 and TRBJ2-7; 8 nucleotides align to TRBD1. CDR1 is SQVTM, CDR2 ANQGSEA, per germline. V dropped 1 base and J dropped 4; count of bases not matched to a gene: 6. This CDR3 spans 14 amino acids. This CDR3 is CSVEGPGTGYEQYF. The CDR3 region has the DNA TGCAGCGTTGAAGGCCCGGGGACAGGTTACGAGCAGTACTTC.

This chain links TRBV18 with TRBJ1-3; D remains unclear. This CDR3 has 15 amino acids. Germline-derived CDR1 and CDR2 are KGHSH and LQKENI. V was trimmed by 1 base and J by 3 bases, leaving 10 bases between them. CDR3 region: CASSPQVRNGNTIYF. The CDR3 DNA is TGTGCCAGCTCACCACAAGTAAGGAATGGAAACACCATATATTTT. Looking up the rest from reference TRBV18 and TRBJ1-3 gives the full variable domain: NAGVMQNPRHLVRRRGQEARLRCSPMKGHSHVYWYRQLPEEGLKFMVYLQKENIIDESGMPKERFSAEFPKEGPSILRIQQVVRGDSAAYFCASSPQVRNGNTIYFGEGSWLTVV.

This clone is a singleton in its sample. Relative to the germline gene, one junction end is altered; a read error may explain this. The chain uses TRBV2 and TRBJ2-6; 9 nucleotides line up with TRBD1. CDR1 SNHLY and CDR2 FYNNEI come from the germline V gene. This CDR3 is built from 16 residues. The CDR3 sequence is CASSQTGGAGANVLTF. DNA for the CDR3: TGTGCCAGCAGTCAGACAGGGGGGGCTGGTGCCAACGTCCTGACTTTC.

The V call is TRBV5-6, the J call TRBJ2-3, with 7 bases fitting TRBD1. CDR3 length: 16 amino acids. V was pared by 4 bases and J by 0 bases, with 8 bases of the junction left unmatched. The germline gives CDR1 SGHDT, CDR2 YYEEEE. In DNA form, the CDR3 reads TGTGCCAGCAGCCCCGGGACAGCCTCTAGCACAGATACGCAGTATTTT. Translated: CASSPGTASSTDTQYF.

This clone has more than one count but fewer than ten. This chain uses TRBV7-2 with TRBJ1-4; D not certain. V was clipped by 5 bases and J by 5 bases, with 18 bases between them. In germline, CDR1 is SGHTA, CDR2 FQGNSA. There are 16 residues in the CDR3. The CDR3 sequence is CASSPRVNAGNEKLFF. DNA of the CDR3: TGTGCCAGCAGCCCAAGGGTTAACGCCGGGAATGAAAAACTGTTTTTT.

CDR3 protein: CASSTPLGLAGGPDTQYF. CDR3 in DNA: TGTGCCAGCAGCACTCCCTTGGGACTAGCGGGGGGCCCAGATACGCAGTATTTT. J is TRBJ2-3 and V is TRBV7-2, with 15 bases fitting TRBD2. V shed 5 bases, J shed 4 bases, and the junction held 10 bases outside the gene matches. Germline values: CDR1 SGHTA, CDR2 FQGNSA. CDR3 length equals 18 residues.

This clone has just a few counts. V is TRBV7-8 and J is TRBJ2-2; D may be TRBD1 (5 bases). Trimming left V 2 bases short and J 6 bases short, with 16 bases between. This CDR3 contains 16 residues. Germline CDR1 reads SGHVS; CDR2 reads FQNEAQ. The CDR3: CASSLLVTVISGELFF. The CDR3 DNA is TGTGCCAGCAGCTTACTCGTGACAGTAATTTCCGGGGAGCTGTTTTTT.

The chain is built from TRBV18 and TRBJ2-5; the D is unclear. With 2 bases removed from V and 2 bases from J, the gap between germline ends came to 12 bases. Germline assignment: CDR1 KGHSH and CDR2 LQKENI. CDR3 size: 15 residues. CDR3 sequence reads: CASSPVQGRQETQYF. The DNA of the CDR3 is TGTGCCAGCTCACCAGTCCAAGGGCGTCAAGAGACCCAGTACTTC.

This chain connects TRBV6-1 to TRBJ1-2; D unclear. The V gene's germline CDR1 is MNHNS and CDR2 SASEGT. The CDR3 extends over 15 amino acids. Trimming removed 0 bases at V and 2 bases at J, with 10 bases between. The CDR3 DNA reads TGTGCCAGCAGTGAAGCGCTGACAAGCAACTATGGCTACACCTTC. This translates into CASSEALTSNYGYTF.

The V gene is TRBV18, the J gene TRBJ2-1; either TRBD1 or TRBD2 may fit D (6 bases each). Trimming took off 4 bases at V and 2 bases at J, with 12 bases between the two ends. In germline, CDR1 is KGHSH, CDR2 LQKENI. There are 15 residues in the CDR3. The CDR3 loop reads CASSLSGATYNEQFF. In nucleotides, the CDR3 is TGTGCCAGCTCACTGTCGGGGGCGACCTACAATGAGCAGTTCTTC.

The J gene is TRBJ1-6, the V gene TRBV28; possibly TRBD1 for D (5 bases). V was trimmed by 5 bases and J by 9 bases, leaving 17 bases between them. This CDR3 has 15 residues. Germline CDR1 and CDR2: MDHEN and SYDVKM. CDR3 nucleotides: TGTGCCAGCAGTAAAAGGGGTGTGGGAATTTCACCCCTCCACTTT. As protein: CASSKRGVGISPLHF. The whole variable domain, filled in from reference TRBV28 and TRBJ1-6, reads DVKVTQSSRYLVKRTGEKVFLECVQDMDHENMFWYRQDPGLGLRLIYFSYDVKMKEKGDIPEGYSVSREKKERFSLILESASTNQTSMYLCASSKRGVGISPLHFGNGTRLTVT.

The chain joins TRBV6-1 to TRBJ1-2, with D perhaps TRBD1 (5 bases). Looked up from germline, CDR1 is MNHNS and CDR2 is SASEGT. The CDR3 is 15 residues long. With 1 base removed from V and 5 bases from J, the gap between germline ends came to 14 bases. CDR3 loop: CASSEGNRGRYGYTF. In nucleotides, the CDR3 is TGTGCCAGCAGTGAAGGCAACCGGGGCCGATATGGCTACACCTTC.

The V gene is TRBV5-1, the J gene TRBJ2-2; 10 nucleotides match TRBD1. This CDR3 is 15 amino acids long. V shed 4 bases, J shed 3 bases, and the junction held 3 bases outside the gene matches. CDR1 SGHRS and CDR2 YFSETQ come from the germline V gene. The CDR3 DNA sequence: TGCGCCAGCAGCCAGGACAGGGGGTACACCGGGGAGCTGTTTTTT. Protein sequence: CASSQDRGYTGELFF.

The chain employs TRBV29-1 and TRBJ1-2; 8 bases map to TRBD1. Per the germline V gene, CDR1 is SQVTM and CDR2 is ANQGSEA. Losses at the gene ends were 4 bases for V and 4 bases for J; bases not matched to a gene: 5. This CDR3 region has 13 residues. Here the CDR3 DNA reads TGCAGCGTTGGGGCAGGGGGCCCCTATGGCTACACCTTC. Translating it yields CSVGAGGPYGYTF.

This chain links TRBV11-1 with TRBJ2-7, with D possibly TRBD2 on 6 matching bases. CDR1 is SGHAT, CDR2 FQDESV, per germline (reference sequence). CDR3 length: 15 residues. V lost 5 bases and J lost 2, with 16 bases in between. The CDR3 DNA reads as TGTGCCAGCAGCGGGGGGACCTGGGGCACCTACGAGCAGTACTTC. It specifies CASSGGTWGTYEQYF.

The V call is TRBV11-2, the J call TRBJ2-5; 9 bases map to TRBD2. The CDR3 is 16 residues long. Germline trimming cut 3 bases from V and 1 base from J; bases unmatched to any gene: 6. The germline CDR1 and CDR2 sequences are SGHAT and FQNNGV. The CDR3 nucleotides are TGTGCCAGCAGCTTCGACTCGCGGGGGGGCCAAGAGACCCAGTACTTC. This encodes CASSFDSRGGQETQYF. The full variable domain, completed using reference TRBV11-2 and TRBJ2-5, is EAGVAQSPRYKIIEKRQSVAFWCNPISGHATLYWYQQILGQGPKLLIQFQNNGVVDDSQLPKDRFSAERLKGVDSTLKIQPAKLEDSAVYLCASSFDSRGGQETQYFGPGTRLLVL.

This clone was detected a few times. The chain couples TRBV11-2 to TRBJ2-5; D is tentatively TRBD1 or TRBD2 (6 bases each). V lost 5 bases and J lost 0, with 10 bases in between. CDR3 length: 14 residues. Germline V lookup: CDR1 SGHAT, CDR2 FQNNGV. The CDR3 DNA is TGTGCCAGCAGCCCTAGGGGGGACCAAGAGACCCAGTACTTC. This gives the protein CASSPRGDQETQYF.

The V call is TRBV5-4, the J call TRBJ2-1; no clear D gene. The V end lost 3 bases, the J end lost 9 bases, and 13 bases lay between the germline ends. CDR3 length: 13 amino acids. Germline V lookup: CDR1 SGHNT, CDR2 YYREEE (reference sequence). This CDR3 is CASSSPLVAEQFF. The CDR3 nucleotides read TGTGCCAGCAGCTCCCCCCTAGTCGCTGAGCAGTTCTTC.

The rearrangement joins TRBV19 to TRBJ1-5, with a tentative D call TRBD1 (5 bases). Germline values: CDR1 LNHDA, CDR2 SQIVND (reference sequence). The CDR3 length is 15 residues. V was shortened by 3 bases and J by 4 bases, with 13 bases between the two germline ends. The CDR3 nucleotides read TGTGCCAGTAGTATGCGGAGGGGCGGGAATCAGCCCCAGCATTTT. Protein product: CASSMRRGGNQPQHF.

The V and J genes are TRBV6-6 and TRBJ1-6; D is ambiguous. In germline, CDR1 is MNHNY, CDR2 SVGAGI (reference sequence). This CDR3 spans 15 amino acids. The ends were cut back, 5 bases at V and 4 bases at J, with 12 bases in the middle. The CDR3 protein is CASSPNWSYNSPLHF. The CDR3 nucleotides read TGTGCCAGCAGTCCGAATTGGTCATATAATTCACCCCTCCACTTT.

V and J are TRBV5-1 and TRBJ2-1, with 7 bases matching TRBD1. Germline V lookup: CDR1 SGHRS, CDR2 YFSETQ. The CDR3 is 14 residues long. With V trimmed by 0 bases and J by 9 bases, 6 bases remained unmatched. The CDR3 is CASSLGQGIGEQFF. CDR3 nucleotides: TGCGCCAGCAGCTTGGGACAGGGAATAGGTGAGCAGTTCTTC.

The chain carries TRBV6-5 and TRBJ2-7; TRBD1 matches at 9 bases. Germline-derived CDR1 and CDR2 are MNHEY and SVGAGI. J lost 2 bases, V lost 6 bases, and 8 bases had no gene match. This CDR3 comprises 15 residues. The CDR3 sequence: CASRRGQGITYEQYF. The CDR3 nucleotides read TGTGCCAGCAGAAGAGGACAGGGGATTACCTACGAGCAGTACTTC.